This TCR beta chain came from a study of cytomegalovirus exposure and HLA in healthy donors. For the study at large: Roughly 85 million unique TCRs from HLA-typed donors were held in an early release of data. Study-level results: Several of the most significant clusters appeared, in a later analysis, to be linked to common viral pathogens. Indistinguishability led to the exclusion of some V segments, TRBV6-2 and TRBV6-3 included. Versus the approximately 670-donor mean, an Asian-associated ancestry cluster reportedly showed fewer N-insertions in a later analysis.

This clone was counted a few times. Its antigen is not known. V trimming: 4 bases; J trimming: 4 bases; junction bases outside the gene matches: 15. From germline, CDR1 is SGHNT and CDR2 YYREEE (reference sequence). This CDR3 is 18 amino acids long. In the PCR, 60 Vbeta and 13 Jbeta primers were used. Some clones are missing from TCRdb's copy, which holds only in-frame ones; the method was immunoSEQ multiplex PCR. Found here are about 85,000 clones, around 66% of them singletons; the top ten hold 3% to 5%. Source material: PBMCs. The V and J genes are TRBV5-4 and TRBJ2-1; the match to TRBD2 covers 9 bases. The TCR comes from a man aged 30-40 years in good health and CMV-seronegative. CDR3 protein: CASSPYVVAGEGYNEQFF. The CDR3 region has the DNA TGTGCCAGCAGCCCGTATGTAGTAGCGGGAGAGGGTTACAATGAGCAGTTCTTC.